The T cell receptor (beta chain) under discussion was sequenced for a study of blood T cell repertoires in COVID-19. Across the study: The United States, Italy and Spain were the sources of the acute and convalescent COVID-19 samples. The cDNA or gDNA used as material had been derived from T cells, B-cell-depleted T cells, or PBMCs.

The table came from immunoSEQ multiplex PCR; TCRdb's copy has only in-frame clones and leaves some out. In the table there are about 170,000 clones, almost 85% of which are singletons. This CDR3 spans 18 amino acids. Germline V gives CDR1 KGHSH, CDR2 LQKENI. Trimming at V came to 3 bases and at J to 1 base, leaving 6 bases not matched to a gene. V is TRBV18 and J is TRBJ1-4, with 12 bases that match TRBD1. What was sequenced was peripheral blood. The sequence was collected from a woman of 80 years or more with acute or convalescent COVID-19. CDR3 amino acids: CASSPGTGGSGTNEKLFF. CDR3 bases: TGTGCCAGCTCACCGGGGACAGGGGGCAGTGGAACTAATGAAAAACTGTTTTTT.